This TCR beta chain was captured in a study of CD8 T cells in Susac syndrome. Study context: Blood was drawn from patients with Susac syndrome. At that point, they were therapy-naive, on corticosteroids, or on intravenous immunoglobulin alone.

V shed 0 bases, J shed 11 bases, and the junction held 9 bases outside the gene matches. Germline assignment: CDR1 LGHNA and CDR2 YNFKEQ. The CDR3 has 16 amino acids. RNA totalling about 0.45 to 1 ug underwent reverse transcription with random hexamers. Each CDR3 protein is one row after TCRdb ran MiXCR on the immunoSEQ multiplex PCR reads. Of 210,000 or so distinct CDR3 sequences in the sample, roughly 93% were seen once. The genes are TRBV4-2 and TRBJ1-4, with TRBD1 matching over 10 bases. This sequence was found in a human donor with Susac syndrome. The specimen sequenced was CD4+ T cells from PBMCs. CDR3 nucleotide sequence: TGTGCCAGCAGCCAAGATAATGACAGGGGGCTTGTCAAACTGTTTTTT. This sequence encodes CASSQDNDRGLVKLFF.